This passage covers 11 T cell receptor beta chains from one sample sequenced in a study of post-analysis software for immune sequencing data. Findings and caveats of the study: Included in a set of roughly 5 TRBV segments more frequent in patients than controls were TRBV5-6, TRBV5-1 and TRBV20-1.

No cognate antigen is known for these TCRs. TCR beta libraries were prepared from cDNA with unique molecular identifiers. A single record per CDR3 protein comes from TCRdb applying MiXCR to the PCR reads. There are roughly 870,000 distinct CDR3 sequences in the sample; approximately 53% occur only once, and roughly 4.4% lies in the top ten. The sequenced sample consisted of blood. These receptors all come from a girl aged 5-17 years with multiple sclerosis.

This rearrangement joins TRBV20-1 to TRBJ2-3, with D possibly being TRBD2 (5 bases). This CDR3 region has 15 residues. V dropped 0 bases and J dropped 1 base, with 11 bases sitting between them. Germline CDR1 DFQATT, CDR2 SNEGSKA (reference sequence). CDR3: CSARERRSGTDTQYF. In DNA form, the CDR3 reads TGCAGTGCTAGAGAAAGGCGTAGCGGCACAGATACGCAGTATTTT.

To note about this clonotype: Germline is not matched at one junction end, which may reflect a read error. This chain links TRBV6-6 with TRBJ1-2, with D possibly being TRBD1 (5 bases). The CDR3 has 16 amino acids. From germline, CDR1 is MNHNY and CDR2 SVGAGI (reference sequence). Here the CDR3 reads CASSYTETASNYGYTF. The CDR3 coding sequence is TGTGCCAGCAGTTATACCGAGACAGCTTCCAACTACGGCTACACCTTC.

The chain joins TRBV29-1 to TRBJ2-1; no clear D. This CDR3 has 13 residues. From germline, CDR1 is SQVTM and CDR2 ANQGSEA. V shed 8 bases and J shed 0 bases, with 11 bases lying between them. The chain's CDR3 is CSFSRASYNEQFF. As DNA, the CDR3 is TGCAGCTTTTCCCGGGCCTCCTACAATGAGCAGTTCTTC.

This clonotype was detected only a few times. The genes are TRBV6-2 or TRBV6-3 and TRBJ2-1, with D hard to call. V lost 1 base to trimming and J lost 9 bases, with 13 bases between them. Germline V gene sequence: CDR1 MNHEY, CDR2 SVGEGT. The CDR3 has 14 residues. The CDR3 here is CASSYFLSIGEQFF. CDR3 DNA sequence: TGTGCCAGCAGTTACTTCCTTAGCATCGGTGAGCAGTTCTTC.

This clonotype appeared a few times. V usage is TRBV10-3 and J usage is TRBJ2-3, with D maybe TRBD2 (6 bases). The CDR3 has 16 amino acids. From germline, CDR1 is ENHRY and CDR2 SYGVKD. V lost 2 bases to trimming and J lost 3 bases, with 15 bases between them. The CDR3 loop is CAISEPPGLLTDTQYF. The CDR3 DNA sequence: TGTGCCATCAGTGAGCCACCGGGACTCCTTACAGATACGCAGTATTTT.

The gene calls are TRBV29-1 and TRBJ2-5, with a weak D call TRBD2 (6 bases). The J call may be mistaken, given a closer DNA end match to TRBJ2-7. The CDR3 spans 13 residues. Per the germline V gene, CDR1 is SQVTM and CDR2 is ANQGSEA. DNA for the CDR3: TGCAGCGTGCGGGGCACCCAGAGGGACGAGCAGTACTTC. Translation: CSVRGTQRDEQYF.

This sequence joins TRBV12-3 or TRBV12-4 and TRBJ2-7, with D possibly matching TRBD2 (7 bases). The CDR3 is made up of 15 amino acids. Deletions cut 2 bases from V and 7 bases from J, with 18 bases between. The CDR3 protein is CASSLISGGSGEQYF. The DNA for the CDR3 is TGTGCCAGCAGTTTAATTTCGGGGGGCTCGGGGGAGCAGTACTTC.

The CDR3 here is CASSVASGGAYNEQFF. The CDR3 nucleotides read TGTGCCAGCAGCGTTGCTAGCGGGGGGGCCTACAATGAGCAGTTCTTC. V usage is TRBV7-9 and J usage is TRBJ2-1, with TRBD2 identical over 12 bases. Germline V lookup: CDR1 SEHNR, CDR2 FQNEAQ (reference sequence). This CDR3 has 16 amino acids. V gave up 5 bases and J gave up 2 bases; unmatched junction bases: 4.

The chain employs TRBV20-1 and TRBJ2-5; D might be TRBD2 (6 bases). Per the germline V gene, CDR1 is DFQATT and CDR2 is SNEGSKA (reference sequence). This CDR3 spans 13 amino acids. Trimming took off 4 bases at V and 3 bases at J, with 12 bases between the two ends. For the CDR3, the DNA is TGCAGTGCTAAACCGGGACTTAAAGAGACCCAGTACTTC. Amino acids: CSAKPGLKETQYF.

This clonotype was observed a few times. The chain recombines TRBV25-1 with TRBJ2-5; 10 bases map to TRBD2. The CDR3 length is 15 residues. V shed 3 bases, J shed 0 bases, and the junction held 1 base outside the gene matches. Germline CDR1 is MGHDK and CDR2 is SYGVNS. CDR3 region: CASSETSGYQETQYF. The CDR3 region has the DNA TGTGCCAGCAGTGAGACTAGCGGGTACCAAGAGACCCAGTACTTC.

This clonotype has only a few counts. This chain links TRBV10-3 with TRBJ2-7, with TRBD1 matching over 8 bases. CDR3 length: 16 residues. Germline V gene lookup returns CDR1 ENHRY and CDR2 SYGVKD. V dropped 4 bases and J dropped 6; count of bases not matched to a gene: 14. The CDR3 loop is CAISVGQGQVNGEQYF. The CDR3, as DNA: TGTGCCATCAGTGTTGGACAGGGACAGGTTAACGGCGAGCAGTACTTC.